One and the same sample provided the 29 T cell receptor beta chains below, sequenced in a study of CD8 T cells in ankylosing spondylitis (dated by TCRdb to 2016 to 2017). Paper-wide results and their limitations: Blood from ankylosing spondylitis patients appeared to be characterized by a TCR beta motif composed of about eight highly homologous amino acid variants.

Library generation was performed with 5' RACE. Instrument on record: Illumina HiSeq 2500. The raw public reads went through TCRdb reprocessing: fastp at Q25, MiXCR clone calling, in-frame beta chains kept. Records with the same CDR3 protein are collapsed into one entry carrying the most frequent genes and DNA. This sample has hundreds of thousands of distinct CDR3 sequences in its table, and 10% to 15% of those were observed once. Of the sample, just over 0.5% falls within the top ten clones. These receptors lack a known antigen. Sequenced: blood, either unsorted or a sorted T cell fraction (not recorded which). Receptors were obtained from a male donor with ankylosing spondylitis.

This clonotype was detected many times. The chain recombines TRBV29-1 with TRBJ2-2, with 8 bases identical to TRBD2. Germline assignment: CDR1 SQVTM and CDR2 ANQGSEA. This CDR3 comprises 14 residues. The trim removed 7 bases at V and 5 bases at J, leaving 9 bases unmatched. The CDR3 reads CSASSGFGTGELFF. In nucleotides, the CDR3 is TGCAGCGCCTCTAGCGGGTTCGGGACCGGGGAGCTGTTTTTT.

This clonotype was found many times. V and J are TRBV6-2 or TRBV6-3 and TRBJ2-7; D is possibly TRBD2 (5 bases). V was shortened by 6 bases and J by 1 base, with 13 bases between the two germline ends. The germline V gene encodes CDR1 MNHEY and CDR2 SVGEGT. This CDR3 is 14 amino acids long. CDR3 nucleotide sequence: TGTGCCAGCAGCTTCCGACGAGGGTCCTACGAGCAGTACTTC. Its translation is CASSFRRGSYEQYF.

The sample holds a few counts of this clonotype. The chain carries TRBV6-2 or TRBV6-3 and TRBJ2-3; D call uncertain. With 0 bases removed from V and 6 bases from J, the gap between germline ends came to 7 bases. Germline CDR1 is MNHEY and CDR2 is SVGEGT. The CDR3 is 13 residues long. CDR3 sequence reads: CASSYSISDTQYF. The CDR3 DNA reads as TGTGCCAGCAGTTACTCGATTTCGGATACGCAGTATTTT.

This sequence joins TRBV27 and TRBJ1-2, with D uncertain. This CDR3 region has 14 residues. Trimming left V 4 bases short and J 2 bases short, with 11 bases between. The germline CDR1 and CDR2 sequences are MNHEY and SMNVEV (reference sequence). CDR3 coding DNA: TGTGCCAGCAGTTCCTTTGCGGGGAACTATGGCTACACCTTC. It codes for CASSSFAGNYGYTF.

This clonotype was picked up many times. The J gene is TRBJ1-1, the V gene TRBV29-1; D not resolved. The CDR3 is 14 amino acids. Germline V lookup: CDR1 SQVTM, CDR2 ANQGSEA. Trimming removed 0 bases from V and 5 bases from J, with 13 bases in between. The CDR3 here is CSVEEGSGRTEAFF. CDR3 nucleotides: TGCAGCGTTGAAGAAGGGAGTGGGAGGACTGAAGCTTTCTTT. Variable domain in full (rest from reference TRBV29-1 and TRBJ1-1): SAVISQKPSRDICQRGTSLTIQCQVDSQVTMMFWYRQQPGQSLTLIATANQGSEATYESGFVIDKFPISRPNLTFSTLTVSNMSPEDSSIYLCSVEEGSGRTEAFFGQGTRLTVV.

This clonotype has a count of ten or more. For the CDR3, the DNA is TGCGCCAGCAGGGGGACCGGGTTGAATGAGCAGTTCTTC. Its protein is CASRGTGLNEQFF. The chain is built from TRBV5-1 and TRBJ2-1; D may correspond to TRBD1 or TRBD2 (5 bases each). CDR3 length: 13 amino acids. Germline CDR1 and CDR2: SGHRS and YFSETQ. V was cut by 5 bases and J by 7 bases, with 13 bases left in between.

V usage is TRBV18 and J usage is TRBJ2-1; 8 positions agree with TRBD2. This CDR3 has 16 residues. CDR1 and CDR2 (germline): KGHSH, LQKENI. J lost 4 bases, V lost 1 base, and 6 bases had no gene match. The CDR3 loop reads CASSPLPGGPYNEQFF. The CDR3 DNA follows: TGTGCCAGCTCACCACTACCGGGGGGGCCGTACAATGAGCAGTTCTTC.

This clonotype was counted between two and nine times. V and J are TRBV10-3 and TRBJ2-3; TRBD2 agrees at 12 bases. The trim removed 6 bases at V and 5 bases at J, leaving 15 bases unmatched. The CDR3 runs 18 residues. Germline lookup yields CDR1 ENHRY and CDR2 SYGVKD. The CDR3 loop is CAISPTGSSGGALDTQYF. The CDR3 coding sequence is TGTGCCATCAGCCCGACAGGATCTAGCGGGGGGGCCTTAGATACGCAGTATTTT.

Regarding this clonotype: An end of the junction does not agree with germline; a read error may underlie this. For the CDR3, the DNA is TGTGCCAGCAGCCATTCATGGGTGGGCAATAAGCAGTTCTTC. Translation: CASSHSWVGNKQFF. J is TRBJ2-1 and V is TRBV4-2; D unclear. CDR1 is LGHNA, CDR2 YNFKEQ, per germline. The CDR3 length is 14 residues.

This clonotype was counted only a few times. The rearrangement links TRBV30 to TRBJ1-5; no clear D gene. Germline V gene sequence: CDR1 GTSNPN, CDR2 SVGIG (reference sequence). The CDR3 is 13 amino acids. V lost 2 bases and J 6 bases, leaving 11 bases between the germline ends. This CDR3 reads CAWSIGEGQPQHF. CDR3 sequence (DNA): TGTGCCTGGAGTATTGGGGAGGGTCAGCCCCAGCATTTT.

The sample holds a few counts of this clonotype. CDR3 in DNA: TGTGCCAGCAGCGTAGCTGCCAATCAGCCCCAGCATTTT. As protein: CASSVAANQPQHF. V and J are TRBV9 and TRBJ1-5, with D hard to call. Germline-derived CDR1 and CDR2 are SGDLS and YYNGEE. This CDR3 region has 13 residues. The ends were cut back, 0 bases at V and 3 bases at J, with 4 bases in the middle.

This clonotype has more than one count but fewer than ten. The rearrangement links TRBV11-2 to TRBJ2-5, with D possibly matching TRBD2 (6 bases). V lost 4 bases and J 7 bases, leaving 13 bases between the germline ends. The germline gives CDR1 SGHAT, CDR2 FQNNGV. The CDR3 covers 13 residues. CDR3: CASSWRGPGTQYF. In DNA, the CDR3 is TGTGCCAGCAGCTGGCGGGGCCCGGGGACCCAGTACTTC.

Regarding this clonotype: One base away lies a much larger clone, so this may be a sequencing read error. The chain recombines TRBV7-2 with TRBJ1-1; a weak D match, TRBD1 (5 bases). This CDR3 comprises 15 residues. Germline V lookup: CDR1 SGHTA, CDR2 FQGNSA. DNA of the CDR3: TGTGCCAGCAGCCTAAGGCGACAGATTAACACTAAAGCTTTCTTT. Translated, it gives CASSLRRQINTKAFF. Based on the CDR3 plus reference TRBV7-2 and TRBJ1-1, the full variable domain is GAGVSQSPSNKVTEKGKDVELRCDPISGHTALYWYRQSLGQGLEFLIYFQGNSAPDKSGLPSDRFSAERTGGSVSTLTIQRTQQEDSAVYLCASSLRRQINTKAFFGQGTRLTVV.

The chain combines TRBV6-1 with TRBJ2-1; unclear D gene. Trimming left V 5 bases short and J 6 bases short, with 14 bases between. This CDR3 spans 14 amino acids. Germline values: CDR1 MNHNS, CDR2 SASEGT. The chain's CDR3 is CASSPEFGSNEQFF. The CDR3 DNA reads TGTGCCAGCAGTCCTGAATTTGGGTCCAATGAGCAGTTCTTC.

V is TRBV20-1 and J is TRBJ2-5; no firm D call. The CDR3 is made up of 12 amino acids. Germline CDR1 reads DFQATT; CDR2 reads SNEGSKA (reference sequence). V lost 5 bases and J 2 bases, leaving 9 bases between the germline ends. For the CDR3, the DNA is TGCAGTGCTGATGACCAGCAAGAGACCCAGTACTTC. Its protein product is CSADDQQETQYF.

This clonotype was seen ten or more times. J is TRBJ2-1 and V is TRBV20-1; D not certain. The CDR3 sequence is 11 residues long. The V end was cut by 5 bases, the J end by 4 bases, with 6 bases between. CDR1 DFQATT and CDR2 SNEGSKA come from the germline V gene (reference sequence). The CDR3 loop reads CSAVGYNEQFF. The CDR3 DNA is TGCAGTGCTGTGGGGTACAATGAGCAGTTCTTC.

CDR3 coding DNA: TGTGCCAGCTCGGCCGGCGCGGAGGTCGGAGCTTTCTTT. It yields the protein CASSAGAEVGAFF. This chain links TRBV18 with TRBJ1-1; no clear D gene. This CDR3 is built from 13 residues. V gave up 6 bases and J gave up 10 bases, with 18 bases separating them. Germline CDR1 is KGHSH and CDR2 is LQKENI.

V and J are TRBV18 and TRBJ2-5; D not certain. The CDR3 is 14 amino acids. Trimming took 3 bases from V and 2 from J, leaving 10 bases between them. Germline-derived CDR1 and CDR2 are KGHSH and LQKENI. The CDR3 protein is CASSPISRQETQYF. The CDR3 bases are TGTGCCAGCTCACCGATATCCAGACAAGAGACCCAGTACTTC.

This clonotype was found a few times. The genes are TRBV5-1 and TRBJ1-2; D unclear. V lost 5 bases and J lost 4, with 18 bases in between. Germline-derived CDR1 and CDR2 are SGHRS and YFSETQ. The CDR3 contains 15 residues. The CDR3 DNA sequence: TGCGCCAGCAGACGGTTCGAGGGAGGCGGCTATGGCTACACCTTC. Protein product: CASRRFEGGGYGYTF.

In this sample, this clonotype turned up many times. The chain employs TRBV7-2 and TRBJ2-7; 12 bases align to TRBD2. Germline V CDR1 and CDR2: SGHTA, FQGNSA. Losses at the gene ends were 1 base for V and 6 bases for J; bases not matched to a gene: 10. This CDR3 spans 17 amino acids. CDR3 bases: TGTGCCAGCAGCTTAGTTCGCCTAGCGGGAGGGCCTATCGAGCAGTACTTC. This sequence encodes CASSLVRLAGGPIEQYF.

The V call is TRBV7-3, the J call TRBJ1-5, with 7 nucleotides matching TRBD1. Germline loops: CDR1 SGHTA, CDR2 FQGTGA. Trimming cost V 0 bases and J 0 bases; bases outside gene matches: 17. The CDR3 has 21 amino acids. CDR3 region: CASSLTMVGGTPCYSNQPQHF. The CDR3 DNA reads TGTGCCAGCAGCTTAACTATGGTAGGGGGCACCCCTTGCTATAGCAATCAGCCCCAGCATTTT.

The chain combines TRBV6-1 with TRBJ2-1; TRBD2 aligns across 11 bases. The CDR3 extends over 17 amino acids. Germline V lookup: CDR1 MNHNS, CDR2 SASEGT. The V and J ends lost 9 bases and 0 bases, in that order; junction bases with no gene match: 10. DNA for the CDR3: TGTGCCAGTTACTCGGGGACTAGCGGAGGCTCCTACAATGAGCAGTTCTTC. This codes for CASYSGTSGGSYNEQFF.

This clonotype has more than one count but fewer than ten. The CDR3 sequence: CASSLGGDRTLVHEQFF. CDR3 DNA sequence: TGTGCCAGCAGCTTAGGGGGGGACAGGACTTTAGTCCATGAGCAGTTCTTC. The chain recombines TRBV11-2 with TRBJ2-1; 8 bases line up with TRBD1. The CDR3 extends over 17 amino acids. V dropped 1 base and J dropped 8; count of bases not matched to a gene: 13. Germline CDR1 reads SGHAT; CDR2 reads FQNNGV.

This clonotype was detected a few times. V usage is TRBV20-1 and J usage is TRBJ1-4; D is ambiguous. The V gene lost 5 bases and the J gene lost 8 bases, with 18 bases spanning the gap. Germline V gene lookup returns CDR1 DFQATT and CDR2 SNEGSKA (reference sequence). This CDR3 comprises 14 residues. The CDR3 region is CSAVNLGSGEKLFF. In DNA form, the CDR3 reads TGCAGTGCTGTTAACCTCGGCTCGGGGGAAAAACTGTTTTTT.

This clonotype occurred a few times. The chain carries TRBV2 and TRBJ2-4; the D gene is possibly TRBD2 (6 bases). There are 14 residues in the CDR3. V lost 5 bases and J 8 bases, leaving 16 bases between the germline ends. The V gene's germline CDR1 is SNHLY and CDR2 FYNNEI. In DNA, the CDR3 is TGTGCCAGCAGTTTATCTGGCGGGGAGGACATTCAGTACTTC. Residues: CASSLSGGEDIQYF.

The chain carries TRBV6-1 and TRBJ2-5, with 8 bases that match TRBD1. The germline gives CDR1 MNHNS, CDR2 SASEGT. After removal of 8 bases from V and 2 bases from J, the junction contained 7 bases not matched to a gene. The CDR3 is 14 residues long. CDR3 DNA sequence: TGTGCCAGCCGAGACAGGGGAGGACAAGAGACCCAGTACTTC. Translated: CASRDRGGQETQYF.

This clonotype was counted many times. This chain uses TRBV7-2 with TRBJ1-3; no reliable D call. This CDR3 is 15 amino acids long. With 5 bases removed from V and 0 bases from J, the gap between germline ends came to 11 bases. Germline assignment: CDR1 SGHTA and CDR2 FQGNSA. The CDR3 sequence is CASSLTGSSGNTIYF. The CDR3 DNA reads TGTGCCAGCAGCCTTACCGGGAGCTCTGGAAACACCATATATTTT.

This clonotype turned up a few times. In DNA form, the CDR3 reads TGTGCCAGCAGTTACTCCTTGGCTAGCCTTACGAGTACGCAGTATTTT. Translated: CASSYSLASLTSTQYF. The chain couples TRBV6-5 to TRBJ2-3; D is possibly TRBD2 (5 bases). Trimming left V 0 bases short and J 8 bases short, with 18 bases between. The germline gives CDR1 MNHEY, CDR2 SVGAGI. The CDR3 length is 16 residues.

This clonotype was recorded a few times. The gene calls are TRBV20-1 and TRBJ2-1; D is unresolved. The CDR3 is made up of 13 amino acids. The V end lost 5 bases, the J end lost 8 bases, and 16 bases lay between the germline ends. Germline CDR1 and CDR2: DFQATT and SNEGSKA (reference sequence). The CDR3 loop reads CSASDQPSDEQFF. The CDR3 DNA follows: TGCAGTGCTTCGGACCAGCCTAGTGATGAGCAGTTCTTC.